This record looks at one T cell receptor beta chain sequence and its context. What it binds is unknown. This specimen comes from a study of identical twins. Study conclusions and caveats: Cross-sectional statistics, not tracking of the same donors, supported the conclusions.

The CDR3 is 10 residues long. V lost 6 bases and J 9 bases, leaving 9 bases between the germline ends. The V gene's germline CDR1 is SNHLY and CDR2 FYNNEI. TCRdb re-analysed the 5' RACE reads in MiXCR, keeping a single row per CDR3 protein. Of approximately 260,000 distinct CDR3 sequences in the sample, around 8% were seen once. A further study also used this sample, focusing on yellow fever vaccine responses in identical twins.

The TCR was taken from a woman in her late teens or twenties in good health. This chain connects TRBV2 to TRBJ2-7; D might be TRBD2 (5 bases). The sample taken for sequencing was CD8+ T cells sorted from blood. Written as DNA, the CDR3 is TGTGCCAGCAGGGGGAGAGGGCAGTACTTC. It encodes CASRGRGQYF. Together with reference TRBV2 and TRBJ2-7, the CDR3 gives the full variable domain: EPEVTQTPSHQVTQMGQEVILRCVPISNHLYFYWYRQILGQKVEFLVSFYNNEISEKSEIFDDQFSVERPDGSNFTLKIRSTKLEDSAMYFCASRGRGQYFGPGTRLTVT.